The clone carrying this T cell receptor (beta chain) was detected only once. This sample stems from a study of technical replicates of blood from several donors. Only in-frame clones appear in the TCRdb table, and some are missing; sequencing was by immunoSEQ multiplex PCR. This sample yields tens of thousands of clones, of which approximately 91% are seen a single time; 4.7% belongs to the top ten. The germline CDR1 and CDR2 sequences are SGDLS and YYNGEE. This CDR3 has 15 amino acids. Trimming took 4 bases from V and 0 from J, leaving 11 bases between them. The TCR comes from a human donor in good health. Some clones in this sample may be carry-over from other donors' samples. This rearrangement joins TRBV9 to TRBJ1-3; D perhaps matches TRBD1 (5 bases). The specimen sequenced was PBMCs. The CDR3 is CASSSQGYSGNTIYF. Here the CDR3 DNA reads TGTGCCAGCAGCTCGCAGGGATACTCTGGAAACACCATATATTTT.